One sample yielded the 27 T cell receptor beta chains listed below, sequenced in a study of blood T cells in healthy people across ages. It was with a sample-barcoded 5' primer and a J-beta primer mix that a second PCR of roughly 6 to 12 cycles was run. One entry per CDR3 protein results from TCRdb running MiXCR on the 5' RACE reads. The repertoire consists of approximately 1.5 million distinct CDR3 sequences, with around 35% occurring once and the leading ten covering around 11%. Sequenced material: blood. The receptors shown here come from a woman in her 30s in good health.

This clonotype has more than one count but fewer than ten. The J gene is TRBJ2-1, the V gene TRBV4-1; D is perhaps TRBD2 (6 bases). Looked up from germline, CDR1 is MGHRA and CDR2 is YSYEKL. V was shortened by 4 bases and J by 0 bases, with 13 bases between the two germline ends. The CDR3 is 16 amino acids. The CDR3 region has the DNA TGCGCCAGCAGCCTTCTTAGCGGTAACTCCTACAATGAGCAGTTCTTC. Its protein product is CASSLLSGNSYNEQFF.

This clonotype was recorded a few times. The J gene is TRBJ2-5, the V gene TRBV5-1; D tentatively reads TRBD1 or TRBD2 (5 bases each). Germline V lookup: CDR1 SGHRS, CDR2 YFSETQ. Trimming removed 4 bases from V and 5 bases from J, with 12 bases in between. The CDR3 sequence is 13 residues long. The CDR3 protein is CASSPGRSETQYF. The CDR3 DNA sequence: TGCGCCAGCAGCCCGGGGCGTTCGGAGACCCAGTACTTC.

J is TRBJ2-2 and V is TRBV20-1; possibly TRBD1 or TRBD2 for D (5 bases each). With 5 bases removed from V and 3 bases from J, the gap between germline ends came to 7 bases. Germline CDR1 DFQATT, CDR2 SNEGSKA (reference sequence). CDR3 length: 12 residues. CDR3 loop: CSAGGDTGELFF. The CDR3, as DNA: TGCAGTGCTGGGGGAGACACCGGGGAGCTGTTTTTT.

This clonotype has ten or more counts. DNA of the CDR3: TGTGCCAGCAGCTTATCCAGCGGATCCCAAGAGACCCAGTACTTC. Its translation is CASSLSSGSQETQYF. The rearrangement joins TRBV7-9 to TRBJ2-5; D may be TRBD2 (5 bases). The germline V gene encodes CDR1 SEHNR and CDR2 FQNEAQ (reference sequence). This CDR3 contains 15 residues. Trimming stripped 2 bases from V and 1 base from J, with 11 bases between.

V is TRBV5-1 and J is TRBJ2-5; 7 positions agree with TRBD2. The J call may be in error: the DNA end matches TRBJ2-7 better. The CDR3 extends over 13 amino acids. Germline V gene sequence: CDR1 SGHRS, CDR2 YFSETQ. The CDR3 sequence: CASSPMGGFEQYF. CDR3 nucleotides: TGCGCCAGCAGCCCCATGGGAGGGTTCGAGCAGTACTTC.

The V gene is TRBV3-1, the J gene TRBJ2-7; 8 bases fit TRBD2. This CDR3 has 15 residues. J was trimmed by 2 bases and V by 5 bases; bases with no gene match: 8. The V gene's germline CDR1 is LGHDT and CDR2 YNNKEL (reference sequence). The CDR3 reads CASSNPAGATYEQYF. The CDR3 DNA is TGTGCCAGCAGCAACCCAGCGGGGGCTACCTACGAGCAGTACTTC.

The rearrangement links TRBV2 to TRBJ1-4, with TRBD1 matching over 7 bases. The germline gives CDR1 SNHLY, CDR2 FYNNEI. The CDR3 runs to 13 residues. Germline trimming cut 4 bases from V and 8 bases from J; bases unmatched to any gene: 4. Written as DNA, the CDR3 is TGTGCCAGCAGTGGGACAGGAGCGGAAAAACTGTTTTTT. It translates to CASSGTGAEKLFF. Supplemented by reference TRBV2 and TRBJ1-4, the full variable domain reads EPEVTQTPSHQVTQMGQEVILRCVPISNHLYFYWYRQILGQKVEFLVSFYNNEISEKSEIFDDQFSVERPDGSNFTLKIRSTKLEDSAMYFCASSGTGAEKLFFGSGTQLSVL.

The rearrangement joins TRBV27 to TRBJ2-1, with a weak D call TRBD1 (7 bases). Germline values: CDR1 MNHEY, CDR2 SMNVEV (reference sequence). The V and J ends lost 2 bases and 8 bases respectively, with 16 bases between them. This CDR3 contains 15 residues. The CDR3 DNA reads TGTGCCAGCAGTTTAAGACAGGGAGGCGGTTATGAGCAGTTCTTC. This codes for CASSLRQGGGYEQFF.

The rearrangement joins TRBV20-1 to TRBJ2-3; no clear D. Germline CDR1 DFQATT, CDR2 SNEGSKA (reference sequence). CDR3 length: 13 residues. V was trimmed by 5 bases and J by 5 bases, leaving 14 bases between them. The CDR3 region has the DNA TGCAGTGCTCCGGGTTTTAAAGGAGATACGCAGTATTTT. Its translation: CSAPGFKGDTQYF.

This clonotype occurred many times. This rearrangement joins TRBV12-3 or TRBV12-4 to TRBJ2-7, with D perhaps TRBD1 or TRBD2 (5 bases each). CDR3 length equals 11 residues. V lost 3 bases to trimming and J lost 6 bases, with 6 bases between them. DNA for the CDR3: TGTGCCAGCAGTTTCGGGGCCGAGCAGTACTTC. Its protein is CASSFGAEQYF.

In this sample, this clonotype turned up a few times. The chain uses TRBV6-2 or TRBV6-3 and TRBJ2-1; 7 bases are shared with TRBD1. The CDR3 covers 16 residues. V lost 7 bases and J lost 0; bases outside the gene matches: 9. Germline CDR1 is MNHEY and CDR2 is SVGEGT. CDR3 DNA: TGTGCCAGCAACGAGGGGGCAGCGAGCTCCTACAATGAGCAGTTCTTC. Protein: CASNEGAASSYNEQFF.

This clonotype has a handful of counts. The chain joins TRBV5-1 to TRBJ2-3; 10 bases agree with TRBD2. The CDR3 is made up of 16 amino acids. J was trimmed by 6 bases and V by 4 bases; bases with no gene match: 11. Per germline, CDR1 SGHRS and CDR2 YFSETQ. The CDR3 loop is CASSPSGGVIVDTQYF. The CDR3 nucleotides are TGCGCCAGCAGCCCTAGCGGGGGAGTGATCGTTGATACGCAGTATTTT.

In its sample, this clonotype was seen once. V and J are TRBV27 and TRBJ2-7; TRBD1 aligns across 10 bases. The CDR3 has 15 residues. V lost 4 bases and J lost 6; bases outside the gene matches: 9. Germline CDR1 MNHEY, CDR2 SMNVEV (reference sequence). The CDR3 spells CASSSRPGTGVEQYF. For the CDR3, the DNA is TGTGCCAGCAGTTCCAGGCCCGGGACAGGGGTCGAGCAGTACTTC.

This clonotype appeared many times. One junction end does not reproduce the germline sequence, and a read error may be involved. The rearrangement links TRBV25-1 to TRBJ1-2; 9 bases are shared with TRBD1. CDR3 length: 13 residues. Germline V gene sequence: CDR1 MGHDK, CDR2 SYGVNS. The CDR3 bases are TGCGCCAGCAGCATACCGGGACAGGGTGGCTACACCTTC. It is translated as CASSIPGQGGYTF.

The rearrangement links TRBV7-9 to TRBJ2-7, with 8 bases that match TRBD1. V shed 8 bases and J 3 bases; nucleotides not matched to a gene: 9. This CDR3 spans 14 amino acids. Germline V CDR1 and CDR2: SEHNR, FQNEAQ (reference sequence). The CDR3, as DNA: TGTGCCAGCTACCGGTCGGACAGGGTCTACGAGCAGTACTTC. Its translation: CASYRSDRVYEQYF.

The rearrangement uses TRBV6-5 and TRBJ1-2; TRBD1 agrees at 8 bases. The V and J ends lost 6 bases and 4 bases, in that order; junction bases with no gene match: 7. This CDR3 is built from 14 residues. Germline values: CDR1 MNHEY, CDR2 SVGAGI. Written as DNA, the CDR3 is TGTGCCAGCAGCCGACAGGGGAATGGCTATGGCTACACCTTC. Protein product: CASSRQGNGYGYTF.

The sample holds a few counts of this clonotype. This chain uses TRBV25-1 with TRBJ1-2; D remains unclear. The CDR3 spans 14 residues. Germline V gene data show CDR1 as MGHDK and CDR2 as SYGVNS. The V gene lost 1 base and the J gene lost 1 base, with 7 bases spanning the gap. CDR3 loop: CASSEWEGNYGYTF. The CDR3, as DNA: TGTGCCAGCAGTGAATGGGAGGGTAACTATGGCTACACCTTC.

V usage is TRBV5-6 and J usage is TRBJ1-2; tentatively, D is TRBD1 (5 bases). Germline lookup yields CDR1 SGHDT and CDR2 YYEEEE. Deletions cut 1 base from V and 3 bases from J, with 25 bases between. The length of the CDR3 is 19 residues. This chain's CDR3 is CASSLPGTARSQGDYGYTF. In DNA, the CDR3 is TGTGCCAGCAGCTTGCCCGGGACCGCCCGGTCCCAAGGGGACTATGGCTACACCTTC.

The rearrangement links TRBV20-1 to TRBJ2-3; 8 bases line up with TRBD1. CDR3 length: 15 residues. Germline assignment: CDR1 DFQATT and CDR2 SNEGSKA (reference sequence). V gave up 5 bases and J gave up 2 bases; unmatched junction bases: 9. The CDR3 coding sequence is TGCAGTGCTGCCAGGGGGCGCGTATTCACAGATACGCAGTATTTT. Translated, it gives CSAARGRVFTDTQYF.

This clonotype has a handful of counts. The chain employs TRBV9 and TRBJ2-1, with 9 bases aligning to TRBD2. This CDR3 contains 19 residues. Trimming cost V 4 bases and J 1 base; bases outside gene matches: 15. In germline, CDR1 is SGDLS, CDR2 YYNGEE. The CDR3, as DNA: TGTGCCAGCAGCATTAGCGGGAGCCCAGTTGGGGGGTCCTACAATGAGCAGTTCTTC. This sequence encodes CASSISGSPVGGSYNEQFF. Full variable domain (remainder filled in from reference TRBV9 and TRBJ2-1): DSGVTQTPKHLITATGQRVTLRCSPRSGDLSVYWYQQSLDQGLQFLIQYYNGEERAKGNILERFSAQQFPDLHSELNLSSLELGDSALYFCASSISGSPVGGSYNEQFFGPGTRLTVL.

A few counts support this clonotype. The CDR3 loop reads CASRPGTTQVYGYTF. The CDR3 bases are TGTGCCAGCAGACCCGGGACAACGCAAGTCTATGGCTACACCTTC. The chain recombines TRBV4-2 with TRBJ1-2, with a tentative D call TRBD1 (6 bases). The CDR3 length is 15 residues. V lost 6 bases to trimming and J lost 4 bases, with 18 bases between them. Germline loops: CDR1 LGHNA, CDR2 YNFKEQ.

The chain has TRBV28 and TRBJ1-1; the D is unclear. V was pared by 2 bases and J by 4 bases, with 8 bases between. The CDR3 extends over 13 amino acids. Germline V gene lookup returns CDR1 MDHEN and CDR2 SYDVKM. The CDR3 sequence is CASSLNGGTEAFF. The CDR3 region has the DNA TGTGCCAGCAGTTTAAATGGAGGCACTGAAGCTTTCTTT.

The chain carries TRBV6-6 and TRBJ2-3; TRBD2 agrees at 7 bases. The junction had 7 bases not matched to a gene; V was cut back by 7 bases and J by 6 bases. CDR3 length: 13 residues. The germline V gene encodes CDR1 MNHNY and CDR2 SVGAGI (reference sequence). Here the CDR3 reads CASTSGKPDTQYF. CDR3 nucleotide sequence: TGTGCCAGCACGAGCGGGAAACCCGATACGCAGTATTTT.

CDR3 sequence reads: CATSRELADEQYF. CDR3 DNA sequence: TGTGCCACCAGCAGAGAACTAGCGGACGAGCAGTACTTC. The J gene is TRBJ2-7, the V gene TRBV15; 8 nucleotides match TRBD2. V was pared by 0 bases and J by 5 bases, with 0 bases of the junction left unmatched. The germline CDR1 and CDR2 sequences are LNHNV and YYDKDF (reference sequence). There are 13 residues in the CDR3.

CDR3 region: CASSLGQENVLTF. The CDR3 DNA follows: TGTGCCAGCAGTTTGGGCCAGGAAAACGTCCTGACTTTC. This chain connects TRBV28 to TRBJ2-6; D gene unclear. The V end was cut by 3 bases, the J end by 10 bases, with 10 bases between. The germline gives CDR1 MDHEN, CDR2 SYDVKM. The CDR3 covers 13 residues.

Only a few counts were recorded for this clonotype. V is TRBV29-1 and J is TRBJ2-5; 7 bases match TRBD1. Germline loops: CDR1 SQVTM, CDR2 ANQGSEA. CDR3 length: 13 residues. V shed 4 bases and J 1 base; nucleotides not matched to a gene: 3. The CDR3 loop reads CSVGDSSQETQYF. The CDR3 DNA reads TGCAGCGTTGGGGACAGCAGCCAAGAGACCCAGTACTTC.

The chain recombines TRBV14 with TRBJ2-3; 10 positions match TRBD2. CDR3 size: 14 residues. With 0 bases clipped from V and 11 bases from J, the junction kept 5 bases outside the gene matches. Germline V gene lookup returns CDR1 SGHDN and CDR2 FVKESK. CDR3: CASSQDPSGSLQYF. DNA for the CDR3: TGTGCCAGCAGCCAAGACCCTAGCGGGAGTTTGCAGTATTTT.